These 21 T cell receptor beta chains share one sample of origin, sequenced in a study of T cells after posttransplantation cyclophosphamide (dated by TCRdb to between 2015 and 2016). The library came from the immunoSEQ multiplex PCR assay. TCRdb provides this immuneACCESS table in a form limited to in-frame rearrangements. Some clones are lacking; in checked studies, under half of them reflect an unresolved V gene, and why the rest are absent is not known. This sample comprises 45,000 to 65,000 clones, 85% to 90% of them detected only once. Approximately 2.6% of the sample goes to the ten largest clones. Sequencing input: PBMCs. The origin of the receptors is a man aged 25 to 45 with a blood cancer, CMV-positive, and with a related stem cell donor.

The gene calls are TRBV7-2 and TRBJ2-7; 7 positions agree with TRBD1. The CDR3 runs 15 residues. The V segment lost 4 bases and the J segment 2 bases; nucleotides outside the gene matches: 8. Germline CDR1 reads SGHTA; CDR2 reads FQGNSA. CDR3 amino acids: CASSSRNRGTYEQYF. The CDR3 region has the DNA TGTGCCAGCAGCTCACGTAACAGGGGCACCTACGAGCAGTACTTC.

In nucleotides, the CDR3 is TGCGCCAGCAGCCAAGCCCAGACTTTCTCTGGAAACACCATATATTTT. Protein product: CASSQAQTFSGNTIYF. The V and J genes are TRBV4-3 and TRBJ1-3, with D uncertain. CDR1 is LGHNA and CDR2 is YSLEER in the germline V gene. This CDR3 spans 16 amino acids. V lost 1 base and J 0 bases, leaving 10 bases between the germline ends.

V gene TRBV27 combines with J gene TRBJ2-7; a weak D match, TRBD2 (5 bases). The CDR3 loop spans 16 amino acids. In germline, CDR1 is MNHEY, CDR2 SMNVEV (reference sequence). V gave up 0 bases and J gave up 0 bases, with 12 bases separating them. CDR3: CASSLSGGQSSYEQYF. In DNA form, the CDR3 reads TGTGCCAGCAGTTTATCAGGCGGGCAGAGCTCCTACGAGCAGTACTTC.

The chain recombines TRBV2 with TRBJ2-7, with D tentatively TRBD2 (5 bases). Trimming took 7 bases from V and 3 from J, leaving 16 bases between them. Germline CDR1 and CDR2: SNHLY and FYNNEI. The CDR3 covers 14 residues. For the CDR3, the DNA is TGTGCCAGCATCAGTCCGGACTCAAACTACGAGCAGTACTTC. Amino acids: CASISPDSNYEQYF.

This sequence joins TRBV19 and TRBJ2-1; TRBD2 matches 11 bases. J lost 0 bases, V lost 7 bases, and 8 bases had no gene match. The germline CDR1 and CDR2 sequences are LNHDA and SQIVND (reference sequence). The CDR3 extends over 17 amino acids. CDR3 sequence (DNA): TGTGCCAGTAAAGGGCTAGCGGGAGGATACTCCTACAATGAGCAGTTCTTC. Translated, it gives CASKGLAGGYSYNEQFF.

Written as DNA, the CDR3 is TGTGCCAGCTCACTGCCAGACACAGATACGCAGTATTTT. Protein product: CASSLPDTDTQYF. This chain joins TRBV18 and TRBJ2-3; no clear D gene. CDR1 is KGHSH, CDR2 LQKENI, per germline. The CDR3 spans 13 residues. The V and J ends lost 4 bases and 2 bases respectively, with 7 bases between them.

This clone was seen once. The V call is TRBV7-6, the J call TRBJ1-1; the match to TRBD1 covers 7 bases. J gave up 2 bases and V 5 bases, and 5 bases lay outside the gene matches. Per germline, CDR1 SGHVS and CDR2 FNYEAQ. CDR3 length: 14 residues. CDR3 residues: CASSIRQGNTEAFF. The DNA of the CDR3 is TGTGCCAGCAGCATCCGACAGGGTAACACTGAAGCTTTCTTT.

V gene TRBV5-6 combines with J gene TRBJ2-7, with TRBD1 matching 7 bases. The CDR3 extends over 13 amino acids. Germline lookup yields CDR1 SGHDT and CDR2 YYEEEE. Unmatched junction bases numbered 5, after V lost 4 bases and J lost 4 bases. DNA of the CDR3: TGTGCCAGCAGCCCCGACAGGGTTTACGAGCAGTACTTC. Encoded protein: CASSPDRVYEQYF.

The count of this clone is one. This chain links TRBV18 with TRBJ2-7, with 7 positions matching TRBD2. Germline V gene data show CDR1 as KGHSH and CDR2 as LQKENI. Germline trimming cut 3 bases from V and 5 bases from J; bases unmatched to any gene: 4. The CDR3 length is 13 residues. CDR3 loop: CASSPGAGNEQYF. The CDR3, as DNA: TGTGCCAGCTCACCGGGAGCGGGGAACGAGCAGTACTTC.

The chain joins TRBV4-1 to TRBJ2-6; D unresolved. V dropped 4 bases and J dropped 4 bases, with 11 bases sitting between them. Germline CDR1 MGHRA, CDR2 YSYEKL. The CDR3 sequence is 15 residues long. CDR3 sequence reads: CASSPLRNGANVLTF. CDR3 in DNA: TGCGCCAGCAGCCCACTTAGAAACGGGGCCAACGTCCTGACTTTC.

V is TRBV7-2 and J is TRBJ2-7; a weak D match, TRBD1 (5 bases). The V gene lost 3 bases and the J gene lost 1 base, with 19 bases spanning the gap. Germline V CDR1 and CDR2: SGHTA, FQGNSA. This CDR3 has 17 residues. CDR3 sequence (DNA): TGTGCCAGCAGCTTCGGTCTTACAGGACCGCGATCCTACGAGCAGTACTTC. This sequence encodes CASSFGLTGPRSYEQYF.

This chain joins TRBV5-6 and TRBJ2-2; 10 bases map to TRBD1. Germline V gives CDR1 SGHDT, CDR2 YYEEEE. Trimming took 0 bases from V and 5 from J; bases not matched to a gene: 4. The CDR3 is made up of 16 amino acids. CDR3 in DNA: TGTGCCAGCAGCTTGGGACAGGGGGCGTGGACCGGGGAGCTGTTTTTT. Protein sequence: CASSLGQGAWTGELFF.

CDR3 sequence: CASSQPTGPSGGYTF. CDR3 DNA sequence: TGCGCCAGCAGTCAACCGACAGGGCCCTCGGGTGGCTACACCTTC. V is TRBV23-1 and J is TRBJ1-2, with 7 bases aligning to TRBD1. TRBV23-1 is classed as an ORF, of uncertain function. CDR3 length equals 15 residues. Losses at the gene ends were 2 bases for V and 7 bases for J; bases not matched to a gene: 10.

The chain combines TRBV5-4 with TRBJ2-2, with 13 bases fitting TRBD2. The CDR3 is made up of 16 amino acids. Per the germline V gene, CDR1 is SGHNT and CDR2 is YYREEE (reference sequence). Trimming removed 7 bases from V and 1 base from J; junction bases left unmatched: 4. This chain's CDR3 is CASGGTSGKNTGELFF. CDR3 in DNA: TGTGCCAGCGGCGGGACTAGCGGGAAGAACACCGGGGAGCTGTTTTTT. The variable domain in full, completed from reference TRBV5-4 and TRBJ2-2, reads ETGVTQSPTHLIKTRGQQVTLRCSSQSGHNTVSWYQQALGQGPQFIFQYYREEENGRGNFPPRFSGLQFPNYSSELNVNALELDDSALYLCASGGTSGKNTGELFFGEGSRLTVL.

The chain carries TRBV11-2 and TRBJ1-5; tentatively, D is TRBD1 (5 bases). The CDR3 runs to 19 residues. The V gene's germline CDR1 is SGHAT and CDR2 FQNNGV. V was cut by 0 bases and J by 4 bases, with 22 bases left in between. In DNA, the CDR3 is TGTGCCAGCAGCTTAGAAGGTGGCTTGGGGCCAGGGATAAATCAGCCCCAGCATTTT. Protein product: CASSLEGGLGPGINQPQHF.

The chain has TRBV7-8 and TRBJ1-2, with unresolved D. The CDR3 runs to 14 residues. Germline loops: CDR1 SGHVS, CDR2 FQNEAQ. The V gene lost 1 base and the J gene lost 0 bases, with 6 bases spanning the gap. CDR3 nucleotide sequence: TGTGCCAGCAGCTTAGACAGTTCTAACTATGGCTACACCTTC. Its protein product is CASSLDSSNYGYTF.

The rearrangement joins TRBV4-3 to TRBJ2-1; 7 nucleotides match TRBD2. The J segment lost 4 bases and the V segment lost 1 base, leaving 10 bases of the junction unmatched. From germline, CDR1 is LGHNA and CDR2 YSLEER. The CDR3 extends over 17 amino acids. The CDR3 reads CASSQVGLAALYNEQFF. CDR3 sequence (DNA): TGCGCCAGCAGCCAAGTGGGGCTAGCGGCCCTGTACAATGAGCAGTTCTTC.

The chain employs TRBV7-3 and TRBJ2-6; 8 nucleotides align to TRBD1. Trimming cost V 2 bases and J 4 bases; bases outside gene matches: 10. The germline CDR1 and CDR2 sequences are SGHTA and FQGTGA. The CDR3 is 18 residues long. The CDR3: CASSLLVQGAGGANVLTF. In DNA, the CDR3 is TGTGCCAGCAGCTTACTCGTCCAGGGGGCGGGGGGGGCCAACGTCCTGACTTTC.

This clone appeared once. The rearrangement uses TRBV9 and TRBJ2-7; 13 bases match TRBD2. Germline assignment: CDR1 SGDLS and CDR2 YYNGEE. The V segment lost 0 bases and the J segment 3 bases; nucleotides outside the gene matches: 0. This CDR3 is built from 15 residues. The CDR3 loop is CASSVGTSGSYEQYF. As DNA, the CDR3 is TGTGCCAGCAGCGTAGGGACTAGCGGGAGCTACGAGCAGTACTTC.

V is TRBV19 and J is TRBJ1-2, with a possible D match to TRBD1 (6 bases). CDR1 is LNHDA, CDR2 SQIVND, per germline (reference sequence). V was pared by 6 bases and J by 6 bases, with 17 bases between. The CDR3 contains 14 residues. CDR3 amino acids: CASRGTLDRNGYTF. The DNA for the CDR3 is TGTGCCAGTAGGGGAACTCTCGACAGGAATGGCTACACCTTC.

This clone was recorded only once. This chain joins TRBV5-8 and TRBJ2-1, with a tentative D call TRBD1 (6 bases). This CDR3 has 13 residues. Between the trimmed V and J ends, which lost 4 bases and 8 bases, there was a span of 13 bases. CDR1 is SGHTS, CDR2 YDEGEE, per germline. The CDR3 coding sequence is TGTGCCAGCAGCCGAGGGACATCTTATGAGCAGTTCTTC. Its translation: CASSRGTSYEQFF.